This TCR beta chain is from a study of blood T cells in healthy people across ages. Combining a sample-barcoded 5' primer with a J-beta primer mix, a second PCR ran for roughly 7 to 11 cycles. TCRdb reprocessed the 5' RACE reads via MiXCR and lists one record per CDR3 protein. The repertoire holds 650,000 to 900,000 distinct CDR3 sequences, with approximately 59% as singletons. This CDR3 is 15 amino acids long. CDR1 and CDR2 from the germline V gene are SGHRS and YFSETQ. Sequencing was done on a sample of blood. This sequence was found in a man aged 25 to 40 in good health. The rearrangement links TRBV5-1 to TRBJ2-5, with 8 bases lining up with TRBD1. The tail of the sequence fits TRBJ2-7 better, so the J call may be wrong. CDR3 in DNA: TGCGCCAGCAGCTCGGGACAGGTACCCACCTACGAGCAGTACTTC. Protein sequence: CASSSGQVPTYEQYF.